These 15 T cell receptor beta chains share one sample of origin, sequenced in a study of blood T cell repertoires in COVID-19 (dated by TCRdb to about 2020). Library preparation used the immunoSEQ multiplex PCR assay. Entries here come from immuneACCESS through TCRdb and include only in-frame sequences with V and J called. Some clones fail to appear in such tables; in the studies checked, an unresolved V gene covers under half of the shortfall, and the cause of the remainder is unknown. Here the sample has more than 200,000 clones; 80% to 90% occur a single time. The leading ten clones occupy 3.7% of the sample. Specimen: PBMCs or T cells enriched from blood (not recorded which). These receptors all stem from a woman in her twenties or thirties who had been exposed to COVID-19.

CDR3 nucleotide sequence: TGTGCCAGCAGCGGACGGGGAACCTACGAGCAGTACTTC. This sequence encodes CASSGRGTYEQYF. This chain uses TRBV5-4 with TRBJ2-7; tentatively, D is TRBD2 (5 bases). Germline values: CDR1 SGHNT, CDR2 YYREEE (reference sequence). This CDR3 has 13 residues. V lost 4 bases and J 2 bases, leaving 10 bases between the germline ends.

This chain connects TRBV5-1 to TRBJ1-2, with 10 nucleotides matching TRBD1. The V and J ends lost 3 bases and 7 bases, in that order; junction bases with no gene match: 3. In germline, CDR1 is SGHRS, CDR2 YFSETQ. The CDR3 spans 13 residues. The CDR3 loop is CASSSTGGGGYTF. CDR3 bases: TGCGCCAGCAGCTCGACAGGGGGCGGTGGCTACACCTTC.

Turning to this clone: A much bigger clone sits one base away, suggesting this may be a read error. The sample has other DNA sequences that encode this CDR3 too. The CDR3 here is CASSLGQNTGELFF. CDR3 DNA sequence: TGTGCCAGCAGCTTGGGACAGAACACCGGGGAGCTGTTTTTT. The rearrangement links TRBV7-9 to TRBJ2-2; D is perhaps TRBD1 (6 bases). V gave up 3 bases and J gave up 1 base, with 6 bases separating them. This CDR3 comprises 14 residues. CDR1 is SEHNR and CDR2 is FQNEAQ in the germline V gene (reference sequence).

V and J are TRBV29-1 and TRBJ1-1; 9 positions match TRBD1. Germline V lookup: CDR1 SQVTM, CDR2 ANQGSEA. The CDR3 contains 13 residues. Trimming cost V 8 bases and J 10 bases; bases outside gene matches: 14. The CDR3 is CSTTMAGQGLAFF. The CDR3 DNA reads TGCAGCACCACAATGGCGGGACAGGGCCTAGCTTTCTTT.

V usage is TRBV5-1 and J usage is TRBJ1-1; TRBD1 matches 7 bases. Germline-derived CDR1 and CDR2 are SGHRS and YFSETQ. V shed 5 bases and J 0 bases; nucleotides not matched to a gene: 13. The CDR3 is made up of 17 amino acids. CDR3 loop: CASRSLRDRAMNTEAFF. CDR3 nucleotides: TGCGCCAGCAGGTCTTTACGGGACAGAGCTATGAACACTGAAGCTTTCTTT.

The chain recombines TRBV7-9 with TRBJ2-5, with D unclear. The germline V gene has CDR1 SEHNR and CDR2 FQNEAQ (reference sequence). The CDR3 is 12 residues long. The V end was cut by 4 bases, the J end by 4 bases, with 7 bases between. For the CDR3, the DNA is TGTGCCAGCAGCTGGTCGGGAGAGACCCAGTACTTC. This codes for CASSWSGETQYF.

Turning to this clone: A junction end diverges from the germline sequence, so it may reflect a read error. The CDR3 DNA reads as TGTGCCAGTAGTGTAGAAGAGAGGCAGCGGAACACCTTC. Translation: CASSVEERQRNTF. This chain joins TRBV19 and TRBJ1-2, with D uncertain. Germline CDR1 and CDR2: LNHDA and SQIVND (reference sequence). The CDR3 spans 13 residues.

This clone was detected a few times. This chain uses TRBV28 with TRBJ1-3; D unclear. CDR1 and CDR2 from the germline V gene are MDHEN and SYDVKM. The CDR3 is 15 residues long. V shed 2 bases and J shed 0 bases, with 8 bases lying between them. CDR3 bases: TGTGCCAGCAGTTTACGGGGTCACTCTGGAAACACCATATATTTT. Its translation: CASSLRGHSGNTIYF.

This clone was found a few times. The V gene is TRBV2, the J gene TRBJ2-3; no reliable D call. Trimming removed 4 bases at V and 1 base at J, with 6 bases between. Germline V gene sequence: CDR1 SNHLY, CDR2 FYNNEI. The CDR3 extends over 13 amino acids. The CDR3 here is CASSVRGTDTQYF. CDR3 sequence (DNA): TGTGCCAGCAGTGTTAGAGGCACAGATACGCAGTATTTT.

The chain uses TRBV27 and TRBJ1-1, with unresolved D. This CDR3 contains 15 residues. Germline CDR1 MNHEY, CDR2 SMNVEV (reference sequence). With 6 bases removed from V and 0 bases from J, the gap between germline ends came to 14 bases. The chain's CDR3 is CASRSRSRMNTEAFF. The CDR3, as DNA: TGTGCCAGCAGATCCCGCAGTCGCATGAACACTGAAGCTTTCTTT.

This CDR3 reads CASSLEFGRGLNTGELFF. As DNA, the CDR3 is TGCGCCAGCAGCTTGGAATTCGGGAGAGGGTTGAACACCGGGGAGCTGTTTTTT. This chain connects TRBV5-1 to TRBJ2-2, with a weak D call TRBD2 (6 bases). The CDR3 covers 18 residues. V lost 0 bases, J lost 1 base, and 16 bases lay in between. Germline CDR1 reads SGHRS; CDR2 reads YFSETQ.

The chain uses TRBV4-1 and TRBJ1-2; D gene ambiguous. CDR1 is MGHRA and CDR2 is YSYEKL in the germline V gene. This CDR3 has 17 amino acids. Deletions cut 0 bases from V and 0 bases from J, with 14 bases between. The CDR3 DNA is TGCGCCAGCAGCCAAGAGAGGGCGGGCAGATCTAACTATGGCTACACCTTC. As protein: CASSQERAGRSNYGYTF.

This chain joins TRBV7-9 and TRBJ1-6, with 9 bases lining up with TRBD1. CDR1 and CDR2 from the germline V gene are SEHNR and FQNEAQ (reference sequence). V was clipped by 5 bases and J by 0 bases; unmatched bases: 2. The CDR3 has 16 amino acids. CDR3 sequence: CASSRTGVSYNSPLHF. The DNA of the CDR3 is TGTGCCAGCAGCAGGACAGGGGTCTCCTATAATTCACCCCTCCACTTT.

V gene TRBV5-1 combines with J gene TRBJ2-2; 9 bases match TRBD2. V dropped 3 bases and J dropped 4; count of bases not matched to a gene: 13. The germline CDR1 and CDR2 sequences are SGHRS and YFSETQ. The CDR3 runs to 18 residues. CDR3 DNA sequence: TGCGCCAGCAGCTCGATACCATTAGCGGGAGCCCTCACCGGGGAGCTGTTTTTT. As protein: CASSSIPLAGALTGELFF.

This chain uses TRBV4-2 with TRBJ2-1; 10 nucleotides match TRBD2. CDR3 length: 17 amino acids. Germline V gene lookup returns CDR1 LGHNA and CDR2 YNFKEQ. V lost 4 bases to trimming and J lost 5 bases; unmatched junction nucleotides: 11. The CDR3 nucleotides are TGTGCCAGCAGCCGGGCTGGGGTTAGCGGGAGGAACAATGAGCAGTTCTTC. This encodes CASSRAGVSGRNNEQFF.